The entry that follows covers one TCR beta chain sequence. Its target is unknown. The read halts 3 residues ahead of the CDR3 end, with the missing end drawn from the germline J gene. The record originates from a study of T cells in women clearing cervical HPV infection. Study context: No precancer developed; the control's incident HPV16 infection cleared within 12 months. Broader study findings: Richness plus V gene abundances separated cases from controls with AUC about 0.87. It is unknown whether associations predate infection; no effector/memory or HPV-specific sorting. Repertoire richness, not evenness, was significantly elevated in CIN3+ cases versus controls.

The CDR3 extends over 13 amino acids. The V end was cut by 3 bases, the J end by 4 bases, with 11 bases between. The germline CDR1 and CDR2 sequences are DFQATT and SNEGSKA (reference sequence). Profiled with immunoSEQ multiplex PCR; TCRdb holds only in-frame clones, not every one. Its table lists roughly 12,000 clones. The clonotype originates from a woman between 18 and 70 years old with a cervical HPV16 infection that either progressed to CIN3+ or cleared (not recorded which). The chain has TRBV20-1 and TRBJ2-3; possible D gene TRBD1, 6 bases. The sequenced sample consisted of blood buffy coat. CDR3 sequence reads: CSARGTSSDTQYF. CDR3 DNA, as far as it was read: TGCAGTGCTAGGGGGACATCTTCAGATACG.